These T cell receptor beta chains were read from a single sample in a study of long-term antiretroviral therapy in people with HIV. Measured with immunoSEQ multiplex PCR; TCRdb has only the in-frame clones, and not every one. The data show 20,000 or so clones, more than 80% seen once. Sequenced material: unsorted PBMCs, taken roughly 6.1 years after starting antiretroviral therapy. The receptors come from a man aged 30 to 39 with HIV. CDR3s include the opening cysteine and the closing phenylalanine or tryptophan. The order of the fields is V gene, D gene, J gene, clone size, CDR3 DNA, CDR3 protein. The D gene is left open where the match is weak. The listing skips clone size in some rows; elsewhere it reads once, few, many or a size class.

V gene: TRBV18; D gene: NA; J gene: TRBJ1-4; clone size: few; CDR3 DNA: TGTGCCAGCTCAACTACCGACAAGCGGGAAAAACTGTTTTTT; CDR3 protein: CASSTTDKREKLFF
V gene: TRBV5-4; D gene: TRBD2; J gene: TRBJ2-7; clone size: NA; CDR3 DNA: TGTGCCAGCAGCCCCCCTCCCGGGACTAGTGTGGTCTACGAGCAGTACTTC; CDR3 protein: CASSPPPGTSVVYEQYF
V gene: TRBV7-2; D gene: TRBD2; J gene: TRBJ2-1; clone size: NA; CDR3 DNA: TGTGCCAGCAGCTTAGCGCAGGTAGCGGGACACAATGAGCAGTTCTTC; CDR3 protein: CASSLAQVAGHNEQFF
V gene: TRBV10-3; D gene: TRBD2; J gene: TRBJ2-1; clone size: NA; CDR3 DNA: TGTGCCATCAGTCAACTAGCGGGGGGCTCCGATGAGCAGTTCTTC; CDR3 protein: CAISQLAGGSDEQFF
V gene: TRBV28; D gene: NA; J gene: TRBJ2-7; clone size: NA; CDR3 DNA: TGTGCCACCCGGGCACCCAGCTCCTACGAGCAGTACTTC; CDR3 protein: CATRAPSSYEQYF
V gene: TRBV7-9; D gene: NA; J gene: TRBJ1-1; clone size: NA; CDR3 DNA: TGTGCCAGCAGTACCGTCCTGAACACTGAAGCTTTCTTT; CDR3 protein: CASSTVLNTEAFF
V gene: TRBV18; D gene: TRBD1; J gene: TRBJ1-3; clone size: NA; CDR3 DNA: TGTGCCAGCTCACCGGGGACAGGGAGCTCTGGAAACACCATATATTTT; CDR3 protein: CASSPGTGSSGNTIYF
V gene: TRBV4-2; D gene: NA; J gene: TRBJ1-5; clone size: few; CDR3 DNA: TGTGCCAGCAGCCAAGACGCGGCGGGGAATCAGCCCCAGCATTTT; CDR3 protein: CASSQDAAGNQPQHF
V gene: TRBV7-9; D gene: NA; J gene: TRBJ2-2; clone size: NA; CDR3 DNA: TGTGCCAGCAGCTTACATCGGGGTCCGGGCACCGGGGAGCTGTTTTTT; CDR3 protein: CASSLHRGPGTGELFF
V gene: TRBV6-6; D gene: TRBD1; J gene: TRBJ1-1; clone size: NA; CDR3 DNA: TGTGCCAGCAGTGGGGACAGGTCTCGCACTGAAGCTTTCTTT; CDR3 protein: CASSGDRSRTEAFF
V gene: TRBV4-2; D gene: TRBD2; J gene: TRBJ2-2; clone size: NA; CDR3 DNA: TGTGCCAGCAGCCAAGAGACGGGACTAGCAGGTGGGGAGCTGTTTTTT; CDR3 protein: CASSQETGLAGGELFF
V gene: TRBV7-2; D gene: NA; J gene: TRBJ2-7; clone size: NA; CDR3 DNA: TGTGCCAGCAGCTTTGACAGGAGCTCCTACGAGCAGTACTTC; CDR3 protein: CASSFDRSSYEQYF
V gene: TRBV4-1; D gene: NA; J gene: TRBJ2-6; clone size: NA; CDR3 DNA: TGCGCCAGCAGCCAAGATCAATTAGGGATTGGGGCCAACGTCCTGACTTTC; CDR3 protein: CASSQDQLGIGANVLTF
V gene: TRBV5-6; D gene: NA; J gene: TRBJ1-4; clone size: NA; CDR3 DNA: TGTGCCAGCAGCTTTCGGGGTCTAGCAACTAATGAAAAACTGTTTTTT; CDR3 protein: CASSFRGLATNEKLFF
V gene: TRBV7-2; D gene: TRBD2; J gene: TRBJ2-3; clone size: NA; CDR3 DNA: TGTGCCAGCAGCCTGGCGGGGGGACTAACGCAGTATTTT; CDR3 protein: CASSLAGGLTQYF
V gene: TRBV11-3; D gene: NA; J gene: TRBJ2-6; clone size: NA; CDR3 DNA: TGTGCCAGCAGCCCCCCCTCTGGGGCCAACGTCCTGACTTTC; CDR3 protein: CASSPPSGANVLTF
V gene: TRBV15; D gene: NA; J gene: TRBJ2-2; clone size: NA; CDR3 DNA: TGTGCCACCAGCAGAGGACCGAACACCGGGGAGCTGTTTTTT; CDR3 protein: CATSRGPNTGELFF
V gene: TRBV6-5; D gene: NA; J gene: TRBJ1-5; clone size: NA; CDR3 DNA: TGTGCCAGCCGACCCCGTGGCAATCAGCCCCAGCATTTT; CDR3 protein: CASRPRGNQPQHF
V gene: TRBV30; D gene: NA; J gene: TRBJ2-5; clone size: once; CDR3 DNA: TGTGCCTGGAGTGCAGACCTCTGGGAGACCCAGTACTTC; CDR3 protein: CAWSADLWETQYF
V gene: TRBV21-1; D gene: NA; J gene: TRBJ1-2; clone size: NA; CDR3 DNA: TGTGCCAGCAGCAAAAGAACAGGGGGCTCTAACTATGGCTACACCTTC; CDR3 protein: CASSKRTGGSNYGYTF
V gene: TRBV7-2; D gene: NA; J gene: TRBJ1-3; clone size: NA; CDR3 DNA: TGTGCCAGCAGCTTTGCATTCGAATCTGGAAACACCATATATTTT; CDR3 protein: CASSFAFESGNTIYF
V gene: TRBV5-6; D gene: TRBD2; J gene: TRBJ2-7; clone size: NA; CDR3 DNA: TGTGCCAGCAGCTTGACGGGGGGGACGGTCACCTACGAGCAGTACTTC; CDR3 protein: CASSLTGGTVTYEQYF
V gene: TRBV6-6; D gene: NA; J gene: TRBJ2-7; clone size: NA; CDR3 DNA: TGTGCCAGCAGTTACTCGCAGGAGAGTTACGAGCAGTACTTC; CDR3 protein: CASSYSQESYEQYF
V gene: TRBV4-3; D gene: NA; J gene: TRBJ1-5; clone size: NA; CDR3 DNA: TGCGCCAGCAGCCAAGAGAGAGCTAGCCAGCCCCAGCATTTT; CDR3 protein: CASSQERASQPQHF
V gene: TRBV2; D gene: TRBD1; J gene: TRBJ1-6; clone size: NA; CDR3 DNA: TGTGCCAGCAGTGGGACAGGGAATTCACCCCTCCACTTT; CDR3 protein: CASSGTGNSPLHF
V gene: TRBV5-1; D gene: TRBD2; J gene: TRBJ2-7; clone size: NA; CDR3 DNA: TGCGCCAGCAGCTTGGGAGAGGCGACTAGCGGGAGTAACACCCACTTCTACGAGCAGTACTTC; CDR3 protein: CASSLGEATSGSNTHFYEQYF
V gene: TRBV27; D gene: NA; J gene: TRBJ1-2; clone size: NA; CDR3 DNA: TGTGCCAGCAGTTTATCGCGGGGGCCTAACTATGGCTACACCTTC; CDR3 protein: CASSLSRGPNYGYTF
V gene: TRBV5-5; D gene: TRBD1; J gene: TRBJ1-5; clone size: NA; CDR3 DNA: TGTGCCAGCAGCCTGGGACAGAGCAGCAATCAGCCCCAGCATTTT; CDR3 protein: CASSLGQSSNQPQHF
V gene: TRBV6-5; D gene: NA; J gene: TRBJ1-5; clone size: NA; CDR3 DNA: TGTGCCAGCAGTCCCACGGGGGAGGCCTCCACGAGTTTGTATTTT; CDR3 protein: CASSPTGEASTSLYF
V gene: TRBV19; D gene: NA; J gene: TRBJ1-1; clone size: NA; CDR3 DNA: TGTGCCAGTAGTATTAGTGGTTTTCCTGAAGCTTTCTTT; CDR3 protein: CASSISGFPEAFF
V gene: TRBV10-3; D gene: TRBD1; J gene: TRBJ2-1; clone size: NA; CDR3 DNA: TGTGCCACCGGACAGGGGGTGGATGAGCAGTTCTTC; CDR3 protein: CATGQGVDEQFF
V gene: TRBV5-4; D gene: NA; J gene: TRBJ2-1; clone size: NA; CDR3 DNA: TGTGCCAGCAGCCCCCCCCGGGGGAACGAGCAGTTCTTC; CDR3 protein: CASSPPRGNEQFF
V gene: TRBV7-8; D gene: NA; J gene: TRBJ2-1; clone size: NA; CDR3 DNA: TGTGCCAGCAGCTCGGGCAGCGGCCTTGGCACTGAGCAGTTCTTC; CDR3 protein: CASSSGSGLGTEQFF
V gene: TRBV4-3; D gene: NA; J gene: TRBJ2-7; clone size: NA; CDR3 DNA: TGCGCCAGCAGCCAAGTAGTCGGGTACGAGCAGTACTTC; CDR3 protein: CASSQVVGYEQYF
V gene: TRBV27; D gene: TRBD1; J gene: TRBJ1-4; clone size: NA; CDR3 DNA: TGTGCCAGCAGTTCCACCCCTCCGGACAGGCAGATTAATGAAAAACTGTTTTTT; CDR3 protein: CASSSTPPDRQINEKLFF
V gene: TRBV4-3; D gene: NA; J gene: TRBJ2-7; clone size: once; CDR3 DNA: TGCGCCAGCAGCCAAGATGAGGCTGGTGGCTCCTACGAGCAGTACTTC; CDR3 protein: CASSQDEAGGSYEQYF
V gene: TRBV5-6; D gene: NA; J gene: TRBJ2-2; clone size: few; CDR3 DNA: TGTGCCAGCAACAGGGACTACACCGGGGAGCTGTTTTTT; CDR3 protein: CASNRDYTGELFF
V gene: TRBV7-9; D gene: NA; J gene: TRBJ2-7; clone size: NA; CDR3 DNA: TGTGCCAGCAGCTCCGGAACCAGAGGAGGGCAAACCCTCTACGAGCAGTACTTC; CDR3 protein: CASSSGTRGGQTLYEQYF
V gene: TRBV7-8; D gene: NA; J gene: TRBJ2-1; clone size: NA; CDR3 DNA: TGTGCCAGCAGCTTTCCTAGTCGTCTTGAGCAGTTCTTC; CDR3 protein: CASSFPSRLEQFF
V gene: TRBV5-4; D gene: NA; J gene: TRBJ2-5; clone size: NA; CDR3 DNA: TGTGCCAGCAGCTTGGAGGTCAGGGCGCAAGAGACCCAGTACTTC; CDR3 protein: CASSLEVRAQETQYF
V gene: TRBV6-1; D gene: NA; J gene: TRBJ2-7; clone size: NA; CDR3 DNA: TGTGCCAGCCGAGGGACACTTACCTACGAGCAGTACTTC; CDR3 protein: CASRGTLTYEQYF
V gene: TRBV28; D gene: TRBD1; J gene: TRBJ1-4; clone size: NA; CDR3 DNA: TGTGCCAGCAGTCGGACAGGGGGCGATGAAAAACTGTTTTTT; CDR3 protein: CASSRTGGDEKLFF
V gene: TRBV6-5; D gene: NA; J gene: TRBJ1-5; clone size: NA; CDR3 DNA: TGTGCCAGCAGTTACTCCATCGGGGTGAATCAGCCCCAGCATTTT; CDR3 protein: CASSYSIGVNQPQHF
V gene: TRBV2; D gene: NA; J gene: TRBJ1-2; clone size: NA; CDR3 DNA: TGTGCCAGCAGGATGGGGCAGAACTATGGCTACACCTTC; CDR3 protein: CASRMGQNYGYTF
V gene: TRBV5-4; D gene: TRBD1; J gene: TRBJ1-1; clone size: NA; CDR3 DNA: TGTGCCAGCAACGAAAGACAGGGGAAGAACACTGAAGCTTTCTTT; CDR3 protein: CASNERQGKNTEAFF
V gene: TRBV28; D gene: NA; J gene: TRBJ2-7; clone size: NA; CDR3 DNA: TGTGCCAGCAGTTTAACGGGACGGGGGGCCACCTACGAGCAGTACTTC; CDR3 protein: CASSLTGRGATYEQYF
V gene: TRBV28; D gene: NA; J gene: TRBJ1-2; clone size: NA; CDR3 DNA: TGTGCCAGCAGTTTGGCCAGGGAACCCCGGTATGGCTACACCTTC; CDR3 protein: CASSLAREPRYGYTF
V gene: TRBV6-5; D gene: TRBD2; J gene: TRBJ2-1; clone size: NA; CDR3 DNA: TGTGCCACGTCGGGACTAGTAGACAATGAGCAGTTCTTC; CDR3 protein: CATSGLVDNEQFF